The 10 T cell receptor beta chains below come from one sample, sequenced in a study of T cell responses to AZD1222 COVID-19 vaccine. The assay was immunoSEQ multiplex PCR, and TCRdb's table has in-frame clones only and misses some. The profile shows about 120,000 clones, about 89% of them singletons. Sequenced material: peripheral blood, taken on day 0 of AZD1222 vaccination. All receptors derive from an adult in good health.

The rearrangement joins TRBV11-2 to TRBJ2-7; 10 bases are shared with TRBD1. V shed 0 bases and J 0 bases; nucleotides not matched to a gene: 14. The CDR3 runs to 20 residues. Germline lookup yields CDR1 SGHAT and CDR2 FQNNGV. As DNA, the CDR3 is TGTGCCAGCAGCTTAGAGACAGGGGGCGAACGGCGGGCAAGCTCCTACGAGCAGTACTTC. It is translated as CASSLETGGERRASSYEQYF. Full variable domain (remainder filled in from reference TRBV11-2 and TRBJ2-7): EAGVAQSPRYKIIEKRQSVAFWCNPISGHATLYWYQQILGQGPKLLIQFQNNGVVDDSQLPKDRFSAERLKGVDSTLKIQPAKLEDSAVYLCASSLETGGERRASSYEQYFGPGTRLTVT.

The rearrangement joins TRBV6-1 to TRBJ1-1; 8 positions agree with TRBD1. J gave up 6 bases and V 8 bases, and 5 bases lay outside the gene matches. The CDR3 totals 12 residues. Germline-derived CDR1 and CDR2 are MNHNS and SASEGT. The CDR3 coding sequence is TGTGCCAGCGCAGGGGGCGGAGCTGAAGCTTTCTTT. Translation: CASAGGGAEAFF.

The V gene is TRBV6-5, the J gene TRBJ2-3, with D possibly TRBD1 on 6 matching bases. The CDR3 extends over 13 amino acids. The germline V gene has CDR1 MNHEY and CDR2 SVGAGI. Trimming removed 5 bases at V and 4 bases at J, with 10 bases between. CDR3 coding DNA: TGTGCCAGCAGTACCACAGGGTCAGATACGCAGTATTTT. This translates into CASSTTGSDTQYF.

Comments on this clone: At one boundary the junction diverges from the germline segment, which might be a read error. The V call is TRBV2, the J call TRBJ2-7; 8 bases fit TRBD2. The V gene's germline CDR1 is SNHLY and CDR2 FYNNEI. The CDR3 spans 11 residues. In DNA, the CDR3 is TGTGCCAGCACGCGCCCGGGAGGGAAGGTGTTC. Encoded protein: CASTRPGGKVF. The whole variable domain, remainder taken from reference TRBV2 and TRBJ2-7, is EPEVTQTPSHQVTQMGQEVILRCVPISNHLYFYWYRQILGQKVEFLVSFYNNEISEKSEIFDDQFSVERPDGSNFTLKIRSTKLEDSAMYFCASTRPGGKVFGPGTRLTVT.

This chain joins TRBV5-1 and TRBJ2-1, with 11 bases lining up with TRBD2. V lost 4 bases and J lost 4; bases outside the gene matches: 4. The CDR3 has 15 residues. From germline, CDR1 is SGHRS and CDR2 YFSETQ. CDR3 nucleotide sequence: TGCGCCAGCAGCACTAGCGGGAGTATTTACAATGAGCAGTTCTTC. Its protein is CASSTSGSIYNEQFF.

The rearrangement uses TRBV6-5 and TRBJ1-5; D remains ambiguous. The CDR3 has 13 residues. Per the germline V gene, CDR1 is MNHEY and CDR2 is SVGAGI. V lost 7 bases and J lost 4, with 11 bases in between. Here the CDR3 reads CASTPRENQPQHF. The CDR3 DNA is TGTGCCAGCACCCCCCGAGAGAATCAGCCCCAGCATTTT.

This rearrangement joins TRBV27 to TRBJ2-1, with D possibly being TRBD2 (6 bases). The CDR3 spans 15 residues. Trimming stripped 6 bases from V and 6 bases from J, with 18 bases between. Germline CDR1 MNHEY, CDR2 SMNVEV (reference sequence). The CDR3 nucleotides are TGTGCCAGCAGCCTCCCCGGGGCGGGACGCAATGAGCAGTTCTTC. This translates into CASSLPGAGRNEQFF.

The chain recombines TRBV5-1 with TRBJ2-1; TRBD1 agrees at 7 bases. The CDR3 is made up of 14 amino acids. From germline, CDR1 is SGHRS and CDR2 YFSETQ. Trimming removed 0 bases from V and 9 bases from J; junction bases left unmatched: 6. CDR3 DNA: TGCGCCAGCAGCTTGGGGACAGGTTTGGTTGAGCAGTTCTTC. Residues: CASSLGTGLVEQFF.

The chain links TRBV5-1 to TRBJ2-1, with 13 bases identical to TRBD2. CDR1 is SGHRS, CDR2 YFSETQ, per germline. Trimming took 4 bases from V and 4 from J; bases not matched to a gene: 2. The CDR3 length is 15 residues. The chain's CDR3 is CASSGGLAGYNEQFF. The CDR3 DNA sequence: TGCGCCAGCAGCGGGGGACTAGCGGGATACAATGAGCAGTTCTTC.

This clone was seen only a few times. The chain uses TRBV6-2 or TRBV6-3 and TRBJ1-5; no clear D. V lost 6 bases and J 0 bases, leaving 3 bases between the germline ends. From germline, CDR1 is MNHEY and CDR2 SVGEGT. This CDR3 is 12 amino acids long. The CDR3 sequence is CASSDSNQPQHF. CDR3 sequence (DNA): TGTGCCAGCAGCGATAGCAATCAGCCCCAGCATTTT.